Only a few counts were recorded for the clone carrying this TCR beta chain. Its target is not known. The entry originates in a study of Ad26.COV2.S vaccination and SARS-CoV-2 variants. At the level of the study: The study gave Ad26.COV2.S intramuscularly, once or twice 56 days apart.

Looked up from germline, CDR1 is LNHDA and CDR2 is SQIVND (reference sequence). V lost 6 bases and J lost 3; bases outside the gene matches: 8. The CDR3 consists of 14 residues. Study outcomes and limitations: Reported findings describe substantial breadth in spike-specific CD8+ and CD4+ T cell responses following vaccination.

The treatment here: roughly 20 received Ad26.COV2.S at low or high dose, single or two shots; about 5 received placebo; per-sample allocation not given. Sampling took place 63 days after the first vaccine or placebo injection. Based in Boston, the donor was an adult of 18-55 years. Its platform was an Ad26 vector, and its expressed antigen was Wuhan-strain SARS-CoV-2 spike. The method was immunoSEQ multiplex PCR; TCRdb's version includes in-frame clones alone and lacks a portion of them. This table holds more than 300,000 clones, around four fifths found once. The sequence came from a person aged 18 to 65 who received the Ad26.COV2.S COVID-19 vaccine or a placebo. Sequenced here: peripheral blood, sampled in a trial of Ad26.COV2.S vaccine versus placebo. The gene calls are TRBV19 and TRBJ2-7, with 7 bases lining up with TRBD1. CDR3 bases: TGTGCCAGTAGCCCCCAAAGGGACAGCTACGAGCAGTACTTC. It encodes CASSPQRDSYEQYF.